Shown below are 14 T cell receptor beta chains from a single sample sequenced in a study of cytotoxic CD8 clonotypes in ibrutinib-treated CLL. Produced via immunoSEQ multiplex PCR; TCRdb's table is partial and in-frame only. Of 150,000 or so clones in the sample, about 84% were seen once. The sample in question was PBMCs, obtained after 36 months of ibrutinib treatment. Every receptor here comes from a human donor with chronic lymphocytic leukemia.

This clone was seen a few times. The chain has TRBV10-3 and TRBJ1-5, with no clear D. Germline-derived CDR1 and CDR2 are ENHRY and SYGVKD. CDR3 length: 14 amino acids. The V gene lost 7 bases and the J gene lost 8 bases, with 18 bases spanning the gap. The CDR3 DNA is TGTGCCATCAAGGGTGGGTCTCTGTTGGAGCCCCAGCATTTT. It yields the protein CAIKGGSLLEPQHF.

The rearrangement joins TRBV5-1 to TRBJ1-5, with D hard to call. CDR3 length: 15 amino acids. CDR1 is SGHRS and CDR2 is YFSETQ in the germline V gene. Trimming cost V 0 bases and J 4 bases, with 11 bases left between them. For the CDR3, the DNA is TGCGCCAGCAGCTTGGAGGGTACGCAGAATCAGCCCCAGCATTTT. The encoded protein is CASSLEGTQNQPQHF.

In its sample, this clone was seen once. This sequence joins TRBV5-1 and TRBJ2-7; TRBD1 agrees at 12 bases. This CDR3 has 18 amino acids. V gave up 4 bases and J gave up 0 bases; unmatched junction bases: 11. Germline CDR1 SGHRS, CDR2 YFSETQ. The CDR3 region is CASSTTGTGGSFSYEQYF. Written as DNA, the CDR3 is TGCGCCAGCAGCACGACCGGGACAGGGGGCTCCTTCTCCTACGAGCAGTACTTC.

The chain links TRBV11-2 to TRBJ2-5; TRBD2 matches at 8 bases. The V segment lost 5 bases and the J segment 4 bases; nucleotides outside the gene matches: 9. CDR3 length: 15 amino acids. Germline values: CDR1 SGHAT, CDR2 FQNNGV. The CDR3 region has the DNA TGTGCCAGCAGCACCCCAGCGGGGGCGGGAGAGACCCAGTACTTC. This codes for CASSTPAGAGETQYF.

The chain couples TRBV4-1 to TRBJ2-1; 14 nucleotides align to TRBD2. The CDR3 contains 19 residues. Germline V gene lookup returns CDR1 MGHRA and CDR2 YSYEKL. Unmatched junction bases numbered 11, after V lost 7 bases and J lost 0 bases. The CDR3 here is CASTPTRLAGGPSYNEQFF. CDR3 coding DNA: TGCGCCAGCACCCCAACTCGACTAGCGGGAGGGCCCTCCTACAATGAGCAGTTCTTC.

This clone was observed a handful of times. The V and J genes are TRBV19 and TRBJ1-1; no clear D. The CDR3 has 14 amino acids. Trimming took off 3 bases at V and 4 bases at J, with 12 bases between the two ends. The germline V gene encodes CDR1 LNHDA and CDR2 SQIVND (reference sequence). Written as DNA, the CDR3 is TGTGCCAGTAGTATGCCCGGGGAAAGCACTGAAGCTTTCTTT. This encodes CASSMPGESTEAFF.

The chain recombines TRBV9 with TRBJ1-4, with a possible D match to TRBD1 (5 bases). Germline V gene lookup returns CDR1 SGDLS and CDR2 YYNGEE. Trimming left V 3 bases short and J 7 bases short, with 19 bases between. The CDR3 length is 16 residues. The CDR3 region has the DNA TGTGCCAGCAGCGCCCCAGGGATGGGAGCGGGTGAAAAACTGTTTTTT. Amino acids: CASSAPGMGAGEKLFF.

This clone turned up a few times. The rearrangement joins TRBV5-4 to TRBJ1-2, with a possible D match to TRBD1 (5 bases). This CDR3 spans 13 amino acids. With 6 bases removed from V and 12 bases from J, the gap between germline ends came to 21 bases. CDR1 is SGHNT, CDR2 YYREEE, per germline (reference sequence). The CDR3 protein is CASTVRGVYGDTF. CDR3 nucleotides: TGTGCCAGCACCGTAAGGGGAGTCTATGGGGACACCTTC.

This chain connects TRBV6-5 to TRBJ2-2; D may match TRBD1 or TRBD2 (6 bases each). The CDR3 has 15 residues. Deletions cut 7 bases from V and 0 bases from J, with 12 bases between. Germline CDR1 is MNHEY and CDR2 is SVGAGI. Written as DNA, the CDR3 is TGTGCCAGCACTTTCCGGGGGCCGAACACCGGGGAGCTGTTTTTT. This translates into CASTFRGPNTGELFF.

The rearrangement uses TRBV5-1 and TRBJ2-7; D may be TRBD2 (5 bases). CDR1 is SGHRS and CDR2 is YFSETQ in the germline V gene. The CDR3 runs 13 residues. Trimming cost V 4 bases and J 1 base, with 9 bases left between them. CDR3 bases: TGCGCCAGCAGCGTTGAGGGATCCTACGAGCAGTACTTC. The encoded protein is CASSVEGSYEQYF.

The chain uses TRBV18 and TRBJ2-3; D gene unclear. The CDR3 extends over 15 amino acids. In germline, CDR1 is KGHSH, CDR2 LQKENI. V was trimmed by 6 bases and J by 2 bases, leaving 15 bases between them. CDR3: CASSPRTDSTDTQYF. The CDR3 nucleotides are TGTGCCAGCTCGCCAAGAACCGATTCCACAGATACGCAGTATTTT.

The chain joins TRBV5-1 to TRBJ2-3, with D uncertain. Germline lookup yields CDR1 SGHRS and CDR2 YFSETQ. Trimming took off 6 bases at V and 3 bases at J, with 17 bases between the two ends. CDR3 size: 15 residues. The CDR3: CASTPGDPRTDTQYF. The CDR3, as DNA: TGCGCCAGCACCCCCGGAGACCCGAGGACAGATACGCAGTATTTT.

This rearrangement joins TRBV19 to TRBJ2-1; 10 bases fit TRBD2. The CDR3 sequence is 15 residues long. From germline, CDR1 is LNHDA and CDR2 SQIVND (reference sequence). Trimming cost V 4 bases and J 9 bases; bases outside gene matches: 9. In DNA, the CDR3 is TGTGCCAGTAGTAAGGGGACTAGCGCCAATGGTGAGCAGTTCTTC. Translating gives CASSKGTSANGEQFF.

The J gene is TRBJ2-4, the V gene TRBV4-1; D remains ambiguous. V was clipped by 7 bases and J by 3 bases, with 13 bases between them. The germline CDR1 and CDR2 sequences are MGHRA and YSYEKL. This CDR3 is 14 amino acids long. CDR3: CASTRDEGKNIQYF. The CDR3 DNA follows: TGCGCCAGCACCCGAGACGAAGGCAAAAACATTCAGTACTTC.